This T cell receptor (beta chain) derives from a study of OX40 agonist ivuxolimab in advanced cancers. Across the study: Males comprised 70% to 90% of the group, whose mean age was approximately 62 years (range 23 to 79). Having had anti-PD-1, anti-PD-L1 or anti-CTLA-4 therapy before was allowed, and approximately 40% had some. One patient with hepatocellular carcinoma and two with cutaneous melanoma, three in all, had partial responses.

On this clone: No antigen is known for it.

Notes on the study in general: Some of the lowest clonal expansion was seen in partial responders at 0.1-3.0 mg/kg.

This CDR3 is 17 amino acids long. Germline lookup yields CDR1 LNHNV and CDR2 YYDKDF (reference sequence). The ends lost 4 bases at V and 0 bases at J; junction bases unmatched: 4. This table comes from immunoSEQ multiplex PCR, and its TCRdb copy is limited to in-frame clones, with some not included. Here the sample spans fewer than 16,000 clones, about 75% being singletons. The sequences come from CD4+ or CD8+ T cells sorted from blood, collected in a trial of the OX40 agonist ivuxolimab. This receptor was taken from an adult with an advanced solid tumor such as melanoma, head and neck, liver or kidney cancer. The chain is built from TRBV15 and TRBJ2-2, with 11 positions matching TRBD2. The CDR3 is CATSKGLAESNTGELFF. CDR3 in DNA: TGTGCCACCAGCAAGGGACTAGCGGAATCGAACACCGGGGAGCTGTTTTTT.